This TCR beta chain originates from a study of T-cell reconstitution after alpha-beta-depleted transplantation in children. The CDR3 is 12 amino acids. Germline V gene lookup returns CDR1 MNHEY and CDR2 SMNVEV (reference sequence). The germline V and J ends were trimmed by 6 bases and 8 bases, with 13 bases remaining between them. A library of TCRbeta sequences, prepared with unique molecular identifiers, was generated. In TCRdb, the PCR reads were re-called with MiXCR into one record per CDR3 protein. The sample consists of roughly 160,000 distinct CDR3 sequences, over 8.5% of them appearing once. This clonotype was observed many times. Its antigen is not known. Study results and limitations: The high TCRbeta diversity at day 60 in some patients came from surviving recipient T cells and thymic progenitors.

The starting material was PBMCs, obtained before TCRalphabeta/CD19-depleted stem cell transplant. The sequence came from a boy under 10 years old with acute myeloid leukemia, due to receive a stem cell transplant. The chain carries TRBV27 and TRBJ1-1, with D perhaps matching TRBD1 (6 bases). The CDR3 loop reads CASSTLGGEAFF. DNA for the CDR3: TGTGCCAGCAGCACATTAGGGGGGGAAGCTTTCTTT.